The source of this T cell receptor (beta chain) is a study of technical replicates of blood from a few donors. This clone showed up just once. This table comes from immunoSEQ multiplex PCR, and its TCRdb copy is limited to in-frame clones, with some not included. The sample holds nearly 70,000 clones, roughly 92% seen once. This CDR3 comprises 15 residues. V was clipped by 0 bases and J by 8 bases, with 12 bases between them. Germline CDR1 and CDR2: SGHRS and YFSETQ. The sequence derives from a human donor in good health. Some clones in this sample may be carry-over from other donors' samples. The chain couples TRBV5-1 to TRBJ1-6; D ambiguous. The sequenced sample was PBMCs. The CDR3 DNA reads as TGCGCCAGCAGCTTGGTTGGTGCCCGCGATTCACCCCTCCACTTT. This gives the protein CASSLVGARDSPLHF. The variable domain in full, completed from reference TRBV5-1 and TRBJ1-6, reads KAGVTQTPRYLIKTRGQQVTLSCSPISGHRSVSWYQQTPGQGLQFLFEYFSETQRNKGNFPGRFSGRQFSNSRSEMNVSTLELGDSALYLCASSLVGARDSPLHFGNGTRLTVT.